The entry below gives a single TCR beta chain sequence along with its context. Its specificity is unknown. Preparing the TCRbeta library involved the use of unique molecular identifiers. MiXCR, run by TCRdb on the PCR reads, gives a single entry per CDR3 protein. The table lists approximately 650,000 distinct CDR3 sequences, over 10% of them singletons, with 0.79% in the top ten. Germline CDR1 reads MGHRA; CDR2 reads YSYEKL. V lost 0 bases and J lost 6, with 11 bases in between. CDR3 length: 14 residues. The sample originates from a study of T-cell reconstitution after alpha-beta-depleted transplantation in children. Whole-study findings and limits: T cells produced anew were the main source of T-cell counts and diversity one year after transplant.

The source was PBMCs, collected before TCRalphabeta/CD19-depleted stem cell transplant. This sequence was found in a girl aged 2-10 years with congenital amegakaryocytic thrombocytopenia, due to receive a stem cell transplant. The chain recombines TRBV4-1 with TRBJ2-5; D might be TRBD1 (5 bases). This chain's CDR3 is CASSQDAGLKTQYF. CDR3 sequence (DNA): TGCGCCAGCAGCCAAGATGCAGGGTTGAAGACCCAGTACTTC.